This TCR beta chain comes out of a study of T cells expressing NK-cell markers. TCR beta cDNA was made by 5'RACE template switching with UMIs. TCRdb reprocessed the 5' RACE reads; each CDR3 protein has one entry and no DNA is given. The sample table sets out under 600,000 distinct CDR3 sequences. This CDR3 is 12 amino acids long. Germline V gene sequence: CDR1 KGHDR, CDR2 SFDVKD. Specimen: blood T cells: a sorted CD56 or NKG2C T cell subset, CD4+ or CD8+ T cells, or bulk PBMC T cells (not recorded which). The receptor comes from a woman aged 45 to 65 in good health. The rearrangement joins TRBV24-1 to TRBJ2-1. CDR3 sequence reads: CATSDPPMGQFF.